This entry lists 12 T cell receptor beta chains sequenced from one sample in a study of cytotoxic CD8 clonotypes in ibrutinib-treated CLL. Produced via immunoSEQ multiplex PCR; TCRdb's table is partial and in-frame only. The repertoire holds roughly 40,000 clones, with 55% to 80% as singletons. Sequenced here: PBMCs, sampled at disease progression, from a patient treated with ibrutinib. All receptors come from a human donor with chronic lymphocytic leukemia.

V and J are TRBV9 and TRBJ2-4; 12 bases line up with TRBD1. V trimming: 4 bases; J trimming: 3 bases; junction bases outside the gene matches: 11. This CDR3 spans 18 amino acids. Germline-derived CDR1 and CDR2 are SGDLS and YYNGEE. In DNA form, the CDR3 reads TGTGCCAGCAGCCTCACCGGGACAGGGGGCGCTGGCAAAAACATTCAGTACTTC. Its translation: CASSLTGTGGAGKNIQYF.

This chain connects TRBV10-3 to TRBJ2-6, with no clear D. Germline V gene data show CDR1 as ENHRY and CDR2 as SYGVKD. The V gene lost 3 bases and the J gene lost 1 base, with 7 bases spanning the gap. The CDR3 is made up of 15 amino acids. CDR3 in DNA: TGTGCCATCAGTGACCACCAATCTGGGGCCAACGTCCTGACTTTC. The encoded protein is CAISDHQSGANVLTF.

V and J are TRBV9 and TRBJ1-3; D is undetermined. From germline, CDR1 is SGDLS and CDR2 YYNGEE. The CDR3 spans 15 residues. V shed 0 bases and J shed 0 bases, with 7 bases lying between them. CDR3 sequence reads: CASSVGASSGNTIYF. DNA for the CDR3: TGTGCCAGCAGCGTAGGGGCGAGCTCTGGAAACACCATATATTTT.

This chain connects TRBV5-4 to TRBJ2-7, with 14 positions matching TRBD2. V lost 2 bases and J lost 7; bases outside the gene matches: 2. The CDR3 is 14 amino acids. Germline V gives CDR1 SGHNT, CDR2 YYREEE (reference sequence). CDR3 DNA: TGTGCCAGCAGCTTTCGACTAGCGGGAGGGGAGCAGTACTTC. It codes for CASSFRLAGGEQYF.

This clone is a singleton in its sample. The chain is built from TRBV5-1 and TRBJ1-1; 8 bases agree with TRBD1. Germline V CDR1 and CDR2: SGHRS, YFSETQ. V dropped 0 bases and J dropped 6; count of bases not matched to a gene: 4. The CDR3 has 14 amino acids. The chain's CDR3 is CASSLEGTGAEAFF. The CDR3 region has the DNA TGCGCCAGCAGCTTGGAGGGGACAGGCGCTGAAGCTTTCTTT.

This clone was counted a few times. Written as DNA, the CDR3 is TGTGCCAGCAGCCTGGACAGGGGGCAAGACTACACCTTC. As protein: CASSLDRGQDYTF. V usage is TRBV7-9 and J usage is TRBJ1-2; 11 bases align to TRBD1. The CDR3 contains 13 residues. In germline, CDR1 is SEHNR, CDR2 FQNEAQ (reference sequence). Germline trimming cut 5 bases from V and 10 bases from J; bases unmatched to any gene: 6.

The gene calls are TRBV29-1 and TRBJ1-3, with D unclear. CDR3 length equals 12 residues. V lost 7 bases, J lost 0 bases, and 7 bases lay in between. CDR1 is SQVTM, CDR2 ANQGSEA, per germline. CDR3 loop: CSGASSGNTIYF. The DNA of the CDR3 is TGCAGCGGTGCAAGCTCTGGAAACACCATATATTTT.

The rearrangement uses TRBV6-6 and TRBJ2-7; maybe TRBD2 (5 bases). The CDR3 runs to 13 residues. Germline values: CDR1 MNHNY, CDR2 SVGAGI (reference sequence). V was pared by 0 bases and J by 5 bases, with 8 bases between. For the CDR3, the DNA is TGTGCCAGCAGTTACTCGAGGCGGGACGAGCAGTACTTC. Its translation: CASSYSRRDEQYF.

By its share, this clone is medium-sized. V gene TRBV19 combines with J gene TRBJ2-6; no firm D call. The CDR3 has 13 amino acids. V was trimmed by 7 bases and J by 6 bases, leaving 10 bases between them. CDR1 is LNHDA, CDR2 SQIVND, per germline (reference sequence). This chain's CDR3 is CASNLQTANVLTF. In DNA, the CDR3 is TGTGCCAGTAATTTACAGACGGCCAACGTCCTGACTTTC.

This clone was counted a single time. V is TRBV16 and J is TRBJ1-4; 7 bases are a match to TRBD1. The CDR3 extends over 13 amino acids. Germline lookup yields CDR1 KGHSY and CDR2 FQNENV. With V trimmed by 2 bases and J by 10 bases, 4 bases remained unmatched. CDR3: CASSQRQGGKLFF. The CDR3, as DNA: TGTGCCAGCAGCCAACGACAGGGAGGAAAACTGTTTTTT.

This chain links TRBV14 with TRBJ2-7; 7 nucleotides agree with TRBD2. V lost 0 bases, J lost 3 bases, and 8 bases stayed unmatched. The CDR3 consists of 16 residues. Looked up from germline, CDR1 is SGHDN and CDR2 is FVKESK. The CDR3: CASSQEGLRAFYEQYF. The CDR3 nucleotides are TGTGCCAGCAGCCAAGAGGGACTACGAGCATTCTACGAGCAGTACTTC. The entire variable domain, with the rest obtained from reference TRBV14 and TRBJ2-7, is as follows: EAGVTQFPSHSVIEKGQTVTLRCDPISGHDNLYWYRRVMGKEIKFLLHFVKESKQDESGMPNNRFLAERTGGTYSTLKVQPAELEDSGVYFCASSQEGLRAFYEQYFGPGTRLTVT.

The J gene is TRBJ2-5, the V gene TRBV7-3, with TRBD2 matching over 14 bases. This CDR3 spans 18 amino acids. Germline assignment: CDR1 SGHTA and CDR2 FQGTGA. V was pared by 5 bases and J by 2 bases, with 10 bases of the junction left unmatched. The CDR3 DNA follows: TGTGCCAGCAGCCGAGGGACTAGCGGGAGAGGGAGTCAAGAGACCCAGTACTTC. Protein: CASSRGTSGRGSQETQYF.